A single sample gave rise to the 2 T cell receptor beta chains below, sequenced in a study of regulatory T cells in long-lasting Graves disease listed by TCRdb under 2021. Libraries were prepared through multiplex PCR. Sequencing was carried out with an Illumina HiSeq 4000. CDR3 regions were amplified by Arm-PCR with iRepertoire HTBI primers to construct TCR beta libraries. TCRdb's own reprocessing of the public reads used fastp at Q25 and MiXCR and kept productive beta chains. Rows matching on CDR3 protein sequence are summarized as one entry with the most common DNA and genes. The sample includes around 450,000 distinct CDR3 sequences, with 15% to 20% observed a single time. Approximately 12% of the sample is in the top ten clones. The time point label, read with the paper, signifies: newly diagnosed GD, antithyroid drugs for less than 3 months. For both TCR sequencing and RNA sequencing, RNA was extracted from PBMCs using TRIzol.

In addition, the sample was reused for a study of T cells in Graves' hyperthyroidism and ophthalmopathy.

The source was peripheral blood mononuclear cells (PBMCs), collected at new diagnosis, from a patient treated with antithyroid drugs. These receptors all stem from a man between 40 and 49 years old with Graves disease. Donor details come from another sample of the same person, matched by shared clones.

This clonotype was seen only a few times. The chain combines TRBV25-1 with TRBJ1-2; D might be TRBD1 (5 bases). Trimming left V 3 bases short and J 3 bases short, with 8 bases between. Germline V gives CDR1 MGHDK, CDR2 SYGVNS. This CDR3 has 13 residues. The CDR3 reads CASSDPGDYGYTF. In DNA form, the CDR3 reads TGTGCCAGCAGTGACCCGGGGGACTATGGCTACACCTTC.

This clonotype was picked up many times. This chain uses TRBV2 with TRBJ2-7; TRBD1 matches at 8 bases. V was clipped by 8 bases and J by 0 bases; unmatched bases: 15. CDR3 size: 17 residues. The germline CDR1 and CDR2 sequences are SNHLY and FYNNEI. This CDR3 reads CASLGGQELMSSYEQYF. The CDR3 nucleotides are TGTGCCAGCCTTGGGGGACAGGAACTAATGAGCTCCTACGAGCAGTACTTC.